These 18 T cell receptor beta chains originate from one sample sequenced in a study of blood T cells in healthy people across ages. Primed by a sample-barcoded 5' primer and a J-beta primer mix, a second PCR proceeded for roughly 7 to 12 cycles. TCRdb re-analysed the 5' RACE reads in MiXCR, keeping a single row per CDR3 protein. The table lists about 1.6 million distinct CDR3 sequences, approximately 32% of them singletons. The source material was blood. The origin of the receptors is a woman aged 25-40 years in good health.

The chain combines TRBV20-1 with TRBJ1-5; the match to TRBD1 covers 7 bases. From germline, CDR1 is DFQATT and CDR2 SNEGSKA (reference sequence). The V gene end was trimmed by 4 bases and the J gene end by 2 bases; junction bases not matched to a gene: 5. The CDR3 contains 14 residues. CDR3 loop: CSAMDRLGNQPQHF. The CDR3 bases are TGCAGTGCTATGGACAGGTTGGGCAATCAGCCCCAGCATTTT.

The chain has TRBV10-3 and TRBJ1-6; tentatively, D is TRBD1 (5 bases). The V gene's germline CDR1 is ENHRY and CDR2 SYGVKD. CDR3 length equals 18 residues. Trimming took 5 bases from V and 0 from J, leaving 17 bases between them. CDR3 residues: CAISPGTDKFSYNSPLHF. DNA for the CDR3: TGTGCCATCAGTCCCGGGACGGATAAGTTCTCCTATAATTCACCCCTCCACTTT.

The table lists this clonotype with a few counts. The rearrangement joins TRBV20-1 to TRBJ1-2; possible D gene TRBD1, 5 bases. Per the germline V gene, CDR1 is DFQATT and CDR2 is SNEGSKA (reference sequence). The CDR3 is 13 residues long. Trimming left V 6 bases short and J 1 base short, with 12 bases between. CDR3 residues: CSARGRNNYGYTF. The CDR3 region has the DNA TGCAGTGCCCGGGGACGGAATAACTATGGCTACACCTTC.

The CDR3 is CASNARGPEQYF. CDR3 coding DNA: TGTGCCAGCAACGCCAGGGGCCCCGAGCAGTACTTC. The chain combines TRBV2 with TRBJ2-7; TRBD1 is a possible D gene (6 bases). Trimming removed 7 bases from V and 6 bases from J, with 13 bases in between. This CDR3 has 12 residues. Germline V gives CDR1 SNHLY, CDR2 FYNNEI.

The V and J genes are TRBV4-1 and TRBJ1-1; D is ambiguous. V was clipped by 6 bases and J by 6 bases, with 11 bases between them. The CDR3 sequence is 12 residues long. In germline, CDR1 is MGHRA, CDR2 YSYEKL. CDR3 loop: CASSNVGPEAFF. DNA for the CDR3: TGCGCCAGCAGTAACGTAGGGCCTGAAGCTTTCTTT.

In its sample, this clonotype was seen a few times. This chain links TRBV7-9 with TRBJ2-3, with a weak D call TRBD2 (6 bases). The CDR3 sequence is 14 residues long. Trimming took 4 bases from V and 2 from J, leaving 10 bases between them. Per germline, CDR1 SEHNR and CDR2 FQNEAQ (reference sequence). CDR3 coding DNA: TGTGCCAGCAGCTGGGACTCCATCACAGATACGCAGTATTTT. Its translation: CASSWDSITDTQYF.

CDR3 bases: TGCAGTGCCACACTCCTAGCGGGAGTTTACGAGCAGTACTTC. Its protein product is CSATLLAGVYEQYF. J is TRBJ2-7 and V is TRBV20-1; TRBD2 aligns across 10 bases. The V gene end was trimmed by 6 bases and the J gene end by 4 bases; junction bases not matched to a gene: 9. The germline gives CDR1 DFQATT, CDR2 SNEGSKA (reference sequence). The CDR3 has 14 amino acids.

The chain links TRBV30 to TRBJ2-5; D is possibly TRBD1 or TRBD2 (6 bases each). The V gene lost 1 base and the J gene lost 0 bases, with 21 bases spanning the gap. Looked up from germline, CDR1 is GTSNPN and CDR2 is SVGIG (reference sequence). This CDR3 is built from 18 residues. CDR3 sequence: CAWSGGASAYWYQETQYF. The DNA for the CDR3 is TGTGCCTGGAGTGGGGGGGCTAGCGCTTACTGGTACCAAGAGACCCAGTACTTC.

This chain uses TRBV14 with TRBJ2-5; D is undetermined. The last part of the DNA fits TRBJ2-7 better; the J call may be wrong. Per germline, CDR1 SGHDN and CDR2 FVKESK. The CDR3 totals 11 residues. The CDR3 reads CASSQTNEQYF. The CDR3 nucleotides are TGTGCCAGCAGCCAGACGAACGAGCAGTACTTC.

This rearrangement joins TRBV24-1 to TRBJ2-5, with a weak D call TRBD1 (6 bases). CDR3 length: 12 residues. Germline lookup yields CDR1 KGHDR and CDR2 SFDVKD. Trimming left V 5 bases short and J 11 bases short, with 14 bases between. This chain's CDR3 is CATSGGRTVQYF. The DNA of the CDR3 is TGTGCCACCAGTGGGGGCAGGACAGTGCAGTACTTC.

In this sample, this clonotype turned up a few times. The chain recombines TRBV7-9 with TRBJ2-3; 7 bases map to TRBD1. The CDR3 extends over 17 amino acids. CDR1 is SEHNR and CDR2 is FQNEAQ in the germline V gene (reference sequence). V was pared by 5 bases and J by 6 bases, with 17 bases of the junction left unmatched. CDR3 sequence (DNA): TGTGCCAGCAGCCCCCGACAGGGAAGGCCAACCGCCGATACGCAGTATTTT. Amino acids: CASSPRQGRPTADTQYF. The variable domain in full, with the rest retrieved from reference TRBV7-9 and TRBJ2-3, is DTGVSQNPRHKITKRGQNVTFRCDPISEHNRLYWYRQTLGQGPEFLTYFQNEAQLEKSRLLSDRFSAERPKGSFSTLEIQRTEQGDSAMYLCASSPRQGRPTADTQYFGPGTRLTVL.

In this sample, this clonotype turned up a few times. J is TRBJ2-2 and V is TRBV7-9; either TRBD1 or TRBD2 may fit D (6 bases each). The V and J ends lost 8 bases and 3 bases respectively, with 28 bases between them. CDR1 and CDR2 from the germline V gene are SEHNR and FQNEAQ (reference sequence). The CDR3 contains 19 residues. The CDR3 loop is CASPFSPVGGSGDTGELFF. The CDR3 bases are TGTGCCAGCCCCTTTAGCCCTGTCGGGGGCAGTGGAGACACCGGGGAGCTGTTTTTT.

The gene calls are TRBV20-1 and TRBJ2-7; weak D call: TRBD1 (5 bases). From germline, CDR1 is DFQATT and CDR2 SNEGSKA (reference sequence). V gave up 5 bases and J gave up 5 bases, with 16 bases separating them. The CDR3 has 13 residues. CDR3 DNA: TGCAGTGCTGTTTCCAGGACGGACAACGAGCAGTACTTC. Protein: CSAVSRTDNEQYF.

This chain connects TRBV27 to TRBJ2-1, with 9 bases fitting TRBD2. Germline CDR1 is MNHEY and CDR2 is SMNVEV (reference sequence). V shed 2 bases, J shed 10 bases, and the junction held 6 bases outside the gene matches. The CDR3 is 14 amino acids. The CDR3 DNA sequence: TGTGCCAGCAGTTTAGACGGCGGGAGGGCGGAGCAGTTCTTC. It encodes CASSLDGGRAEQFF.

About this clonotype itself: This may be a read error, as it is one base from a much larger clone. The CDR3 loop reads CASSCANEQYF. CDR3 bases: TGTGCCAGCAGTTGCGCGAACGAGCAGTACTTC. V gene TRBV6-2 or TRBV6-3 combines with J gene TRBJ2-7, with D hard to call. Germline V CDR1 and CDR2: MNHEY, SVGEGT. The CDR3 runs 11 residues. V lost 4 bases, J lost 5 bases, and 6 bases lay in between.

The V gene is TRBV6-6, the J gene TRBJ2-7, with D unresolved. CDR3 length: 15 residues. Germline assignment: CDR1 MNHNY and CDR2 SVGAGI (reference sequence). Between the trimmed V and J ends, which lost 1 base and 5 bases, there was a span of 15 bases. The CDR3 region is CASSYFGPATDEQYF. As DNA, the CDR3 is TGTGCCAGCAGTTACTTTGGGCCAGCCACGGACGAGCAGTACTTC.

The chain employs TRBV6-1 and TRBJ1-2; unclear D gene. CDR3 length: 14 residues. Germline V CDR1 and CDR2: MNHNS, SASEGT. The ends were cut back, 6 bases at V and 4 bases at J, with 15 bases in the middle. Here the CDR3 reads CASRNPRQPYGYTF. The CDR3 DNA reads TGTGCCAGCAGGAACCCGCGACAACCCTATGGCTACACCTTC.

This clonotype occurred many times. A read error may account for a junction end that differs from germline. This chain joins TRBV3-1 and TRBJ2-7; TRBD1 matches at 9 bases. The CDR3 runs 13 residues. Per germline, CDR1 LGHDT and CDR2 YNNKEL (reference sequence). CDR3: CASRGQGSYEQYF. The CDR3 nucleotides read TGCGCCAGCAGGGGACAGGGCTCCTACGAGCAGTACTTC.